This TCR beta chain was sequenced for a study of T cell responses to AZD1222 COVID-19 vaccine. Some clones are missing from TCRdb's copy, which holds only in-frame ones; the method was immunoSEQ multiplex PCR. Altogether 110,000 or so clones are present, about 92% being singletons, with the ten largest covering approximately 3.1%. Sequencing was performed on peripheral blood, taken on day 0 of MenACWY control vaccination. The sequence was obtained from an adult in good health.

The CDR3 DNA reads as TGTGCCAGCAACGTACAGGGGTGGGGCTATGGCTACACCTTC. Translating it yields CASNVQGWGYGYTF. The gene calls are TRBV5-4 and TRBJ1-2; TRBD1 matches 7 bases. The length of the CDR3 is 14 residues. Germline CDR1 SGHNT, CDR2 YYREEE (reference sequence). Trimming cost V 6 bases and J 4 bases; bases outside gene matches: 9.